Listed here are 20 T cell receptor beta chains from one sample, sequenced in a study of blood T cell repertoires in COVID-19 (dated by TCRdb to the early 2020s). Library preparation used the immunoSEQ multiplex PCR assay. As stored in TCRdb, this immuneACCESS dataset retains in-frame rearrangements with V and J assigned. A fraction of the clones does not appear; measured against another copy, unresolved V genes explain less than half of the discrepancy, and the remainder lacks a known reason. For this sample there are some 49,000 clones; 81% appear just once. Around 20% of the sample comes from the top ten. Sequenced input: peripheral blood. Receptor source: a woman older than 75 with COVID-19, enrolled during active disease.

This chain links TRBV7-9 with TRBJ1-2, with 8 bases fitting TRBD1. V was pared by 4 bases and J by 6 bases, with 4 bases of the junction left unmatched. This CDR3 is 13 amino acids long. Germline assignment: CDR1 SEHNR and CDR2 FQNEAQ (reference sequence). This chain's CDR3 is CASSSQGAHGYTF. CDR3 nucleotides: TGTGCCAGCAGCTCGCAGGGGGCCCATGGCTACACCTTC.

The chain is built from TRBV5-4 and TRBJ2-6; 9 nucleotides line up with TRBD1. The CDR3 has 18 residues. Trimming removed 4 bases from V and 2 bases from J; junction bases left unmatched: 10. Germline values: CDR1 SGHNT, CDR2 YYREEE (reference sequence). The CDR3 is CASSPGQGGGAGANVLTF. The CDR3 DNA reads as TGTGCCAGCAGCCCGGGACAGGGAGGAGGCGCTGGGGCCAACGTCCTGACTTTC. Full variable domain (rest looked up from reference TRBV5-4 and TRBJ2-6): ETGVTQSPTHLIKTRGQQVTLRCSSQSGHNTVSWYQQALGQGPQFIFQYYREEENGRGNFPPRFSGLQFPNYSSELNVNALELDDSALYLCASSPGQGGGAGANVLTFGAGSRLTVL.

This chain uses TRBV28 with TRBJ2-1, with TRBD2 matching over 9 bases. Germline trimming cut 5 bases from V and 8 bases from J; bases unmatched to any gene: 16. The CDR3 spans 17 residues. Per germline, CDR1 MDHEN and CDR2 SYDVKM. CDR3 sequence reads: CASSPQPWASGIDEQFF. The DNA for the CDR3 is TGTGCCAGCAGTCCCCAACCGTGGGCTAGCGGGATTGATGAGCAGTTCTTC.

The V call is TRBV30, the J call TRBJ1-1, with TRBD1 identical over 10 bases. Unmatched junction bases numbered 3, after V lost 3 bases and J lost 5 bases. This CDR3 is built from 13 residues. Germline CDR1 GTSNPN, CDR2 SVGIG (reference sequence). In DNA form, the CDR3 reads TGTGCCTGGAGGGGACAGGGGTTGACTGAAGCTTTCTTT. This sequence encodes CAWRGQGLTEAFF.

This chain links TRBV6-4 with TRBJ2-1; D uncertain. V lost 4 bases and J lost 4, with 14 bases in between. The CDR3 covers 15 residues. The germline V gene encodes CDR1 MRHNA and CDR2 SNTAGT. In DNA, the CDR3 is TGTGCCAGCAGTGGAACGTTCAGTTTGTACAATGAGCAGTTCTTC. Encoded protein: CASSGTFSLYNEQFF.

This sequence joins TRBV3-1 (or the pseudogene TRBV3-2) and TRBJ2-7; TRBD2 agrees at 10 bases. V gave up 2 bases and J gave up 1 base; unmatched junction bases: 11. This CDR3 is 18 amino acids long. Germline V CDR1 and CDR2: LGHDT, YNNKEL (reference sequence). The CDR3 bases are TGTGCCAGCAGCCAATTGAAGCTCTTAGCGGGAGGATCCTACGAGCAGTACTTC. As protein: CASSQLKLLAGGSYEQYF.

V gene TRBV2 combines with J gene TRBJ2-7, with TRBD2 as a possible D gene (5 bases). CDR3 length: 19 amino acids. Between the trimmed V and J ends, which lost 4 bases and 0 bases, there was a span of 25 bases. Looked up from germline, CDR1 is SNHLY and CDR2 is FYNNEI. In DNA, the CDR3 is TGTGCCAGCAGTGTGGAGATCGAGAGGGCATATCTGAGCTCCTACGAGCAGTACTTC. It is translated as CASSVEIERAYLSSYEQYF. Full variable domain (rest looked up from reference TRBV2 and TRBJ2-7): EPEVTQTPSHQVTQMGQEVILRCVPISNHLYFYWYRQILGQKVEFLVSFYNNEISEKSEIFDDQFSVERPDGSNFTLKIRSTKLEDSAMYFCASSVEIERAYLSSYEQYFGPGTRLTVT.

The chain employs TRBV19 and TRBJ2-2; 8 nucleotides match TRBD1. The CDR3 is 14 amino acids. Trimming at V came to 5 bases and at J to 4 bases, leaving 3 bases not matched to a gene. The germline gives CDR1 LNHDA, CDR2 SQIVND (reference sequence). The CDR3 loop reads CASSRTGSTGELFF. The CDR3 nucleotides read TGTGCCAGTAGTCGGACAGGGTCCACCGGGGAGCTGTTTTTT.

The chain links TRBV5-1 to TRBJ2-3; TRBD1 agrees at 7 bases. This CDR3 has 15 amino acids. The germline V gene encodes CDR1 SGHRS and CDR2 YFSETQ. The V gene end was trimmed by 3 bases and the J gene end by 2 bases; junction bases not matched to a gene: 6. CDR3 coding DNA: TGCGCCAGCAGCTCCCAGACAGGGCCCACAGATACGCAGTATTTT. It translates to CASSSQTGPTDTQYF. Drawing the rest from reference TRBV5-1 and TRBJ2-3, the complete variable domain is KAGVTQTPRYLIKTRGQQVTLSCSPISGHRSVSWYQQTPGQGLQFLFEYFSETQRNKGNFPGRFSGRQFSNSRSEMNVSTLELGDSALYLCASSSQTGPTDTQYFGPGTRLTVL.

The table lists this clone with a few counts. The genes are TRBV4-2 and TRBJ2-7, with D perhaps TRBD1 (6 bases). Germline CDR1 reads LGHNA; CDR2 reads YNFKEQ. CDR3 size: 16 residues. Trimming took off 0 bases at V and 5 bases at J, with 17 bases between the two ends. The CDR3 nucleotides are TGTGCCAGCAGCCAAGAGACACAGGGAACAAGGAACGAGCAGTACTTC. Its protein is CASSQETQGTRNEQYF.

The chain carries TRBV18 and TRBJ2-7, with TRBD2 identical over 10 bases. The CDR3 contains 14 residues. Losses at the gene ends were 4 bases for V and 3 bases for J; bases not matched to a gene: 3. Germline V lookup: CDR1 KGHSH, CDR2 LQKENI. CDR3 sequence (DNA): TGTGCCAGCTCACGCGGGACTAGCGACTACGAGCAGTACTTC. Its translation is CASSRGTSDYEQYF.

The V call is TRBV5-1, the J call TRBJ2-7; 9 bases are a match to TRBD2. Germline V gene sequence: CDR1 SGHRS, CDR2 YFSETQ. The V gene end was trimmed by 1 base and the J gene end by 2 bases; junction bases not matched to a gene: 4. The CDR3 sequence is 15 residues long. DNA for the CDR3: TGCGCCAGCAGCTTGTTACTAGCGGGCACCTACGAGCAGTACTTC. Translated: CASSLLLAGTYEQYF.

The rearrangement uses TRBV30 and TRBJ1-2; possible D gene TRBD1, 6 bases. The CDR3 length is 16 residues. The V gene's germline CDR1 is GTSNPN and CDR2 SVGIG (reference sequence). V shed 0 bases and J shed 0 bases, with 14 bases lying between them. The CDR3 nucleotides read TGTGCCTGGAGTGTACAAGGACAGACAACTAACTATGGCTACACCTTC. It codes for CAWSVQGQTTNYGYTF.

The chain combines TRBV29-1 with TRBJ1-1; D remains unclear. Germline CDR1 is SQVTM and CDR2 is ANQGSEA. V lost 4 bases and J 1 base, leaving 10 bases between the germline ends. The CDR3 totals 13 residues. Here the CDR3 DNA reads TGCAGCGTTGCGGAGGGAACGAACACTGAAGCTTTCTTT. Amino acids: CSVAEGTNTEAFF.

CDR3 sequence reads: CASRTVQGAEQFF. CDR3 DNA sequence: TGCGCCAGCAGAACGGTTCAGGGGGCCGAGCAGTTCTTC. The rearrangement uses TRBV5-1 and TRBJ2-1; 8 bases are a match to TRBD1. CDR1 is SGHRS, CDR2 YFSETQ, per germline. The junction had 8 bases not matched to a gene; V was cut back by 5 bases and J by 10 bases. This CDR3 comprises 13 residues.

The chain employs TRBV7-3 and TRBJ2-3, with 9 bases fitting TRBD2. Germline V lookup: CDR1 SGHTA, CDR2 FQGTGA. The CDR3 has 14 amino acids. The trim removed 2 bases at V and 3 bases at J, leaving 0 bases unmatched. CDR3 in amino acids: CASSLLAGTDTQYF. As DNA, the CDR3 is TGTGCCAGCAGCTTACTAGCGGGAACAGATACGCAGTATTTT.

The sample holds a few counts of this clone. The CDR3 bases are TGTGCCAGTAGTTCAGGGTCTGCGGGGGAGCTGTTTTTT. This gives the protein CASSSGSAGELFF. The rearrangement joins TRBV19 to TRBJ2-2; tentatively, D is TRBD1 (5 bases). V dropped 5 bases and J dropped 8 bases, with 12 bases sitting between them. CDR3 length: 13 residues. CDR1 and CDR2 from the germline V gene are LNHDA and SQIVND (reference sequence).

CDR3 DNA sequence: TGTGCCAGCAGCTTAACGTCGGGGGGCACGAACACTGAAGCTTTCTTT. It translates to CASSLTSGGTNTEAFF. The chain recombines TRBV7-3 with TRBJ1-1, with D maybe TRBD1 (6 bases). V was cut by 0 bases and J by 1 base, with 12 bases left in between. The germline V gene has CDR1 SGHTA and CDR2 FQGTGA. The CDR3 extends over 16 amino acids.

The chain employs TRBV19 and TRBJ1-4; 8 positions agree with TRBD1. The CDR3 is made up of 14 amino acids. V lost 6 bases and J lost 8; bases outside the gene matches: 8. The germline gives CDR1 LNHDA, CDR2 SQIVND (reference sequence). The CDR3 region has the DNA TGTGCCAGTAGGGAACAGGGGGGACCCGAAAAACTGTTTTTT. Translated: CASREQGGPEKLFF. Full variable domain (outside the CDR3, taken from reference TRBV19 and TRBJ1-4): DGGITQSPKYLFRKEGQNVTLSCEQNLNHDAMYWYRQDPGQGLRLIYYSQIVNDFQKGDIAEGYSVSREKKESFPLTVTSAQKNPTAFYLCASREQGGPEKLFFGSGTQLSVL.

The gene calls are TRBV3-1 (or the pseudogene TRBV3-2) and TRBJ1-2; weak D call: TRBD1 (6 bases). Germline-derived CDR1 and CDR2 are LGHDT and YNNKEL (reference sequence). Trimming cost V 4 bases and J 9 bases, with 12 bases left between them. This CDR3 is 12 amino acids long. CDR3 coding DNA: TGTGCCAGCAGCCGCAACAGGGAAAGCTACACCTTC. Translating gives CASSRNRESYTF.